This TCR beta chain derives from a study of identical twins. TCRdb independently ran MiXCR on the 5' RACE reads; one entry per CDR3 protein. The sample includes hundreds of thousands of distinct CDR3 sequences, over 5% of them seen just once. This CDR3 comprises 16 residues. Germline-derived CDR1 and CDR2 are SGHVS and FNYEAQ. With regard to this clonotype: A clone one base away is much larger, so this may be a read error.

The TCR was taken from a man between 18 and 35 years old in good health. Specimen: naive T cells sorted from blood. The chain links TRBV7-6 to TRBJ2-3, with TRBD2 as a possible D gene (6 bases). This chain's CDR3 is CPSSLYSGVSTDTQYF. CDR3 bases: TGTCCCAGCAGCTTATATTCGGGAGTAAGCACAGATACGCAGTATTTT. Full variable domain (outside the CDR3, taken from reference TRBV7-6 and TRBJ2-3): GAGVSQSPRYKVTKRGQDVALRCDPISGHVSLYWYRQALGQGPEFLTYFNYEAQQDKSGLPNDRFSAERPEGSISTLTIQRTEQRDSAMYRCPSSLYSGVSTDTQYFGPGTRLTVL.